This section outlines one TCR beta chain sequence together with its context. The data derive from a study of T cells in Graves' hyperthyroidism and ophthalmopathy. Authors of the study amplified TCR beta CDR3 regions from RNA transcripts. Researchers ran a first-round RT-PCR on the TCR CDR3 using the HTBI primer set. TCRdb passed the multiplex PCR reads through MiXCR, listing each CDR3 protein once. Seen here are more than 550,000 distinct CDR3 sequences, 17% observed once, and the top ten hold about a sixth. Hyperthyroidism in the patients, aged 18 to 65, was newly diagnosed and under 2 months in duration. V shed 1 base, J shed 8 bases, and the junction held 7 bases outside the gene matches. This CDR3 spans 15 amino acids. CDR1 and CDR2 (germline): LGHDT, YNNKEL (reference sequence).

The sample taken for sequencing was blood. The clonotype originates from a man in his forties or fifties with Graves' hyperthyroidism. The V call is TRBV3-1, the J call TRBJ2-1, with TRBD2 matching 8 bases. The CDR3: CASSQARGGRDEQFF. In nucleotides, the CDR3 is TGTGCCAGCAGCCAAGCACGGGGGGGGCGAGATGAGCAGTTCTTC.